These 12 T cell receptor beta chains share one sample of origin, sequenced in a study of blood T cell repertoires in COVID-19. Generated by immunoSEQ multiplex PCR, the TCRdb table keeps only in-frame clones and is missing some. Among 140,000 or so clones, more than 80% were seen once, and the ten largest hold 2.5% to 3.5%. What was sequenced was peripheral blood. Receptors originate from a woman aged 55-75 years with active COVID-19.

CDR3 sequence reads: CASSLRGEETQYF. Written as DNA, the CDR3 is TGTGCCAGCAGCTTGCGGGGGGAAGAGACCCAGTACTTC. The J gene is TRBJ2-5, the V gene TRBV7-9; 8 nucleotides align to TRBD2. This CDR3 has 13 amino acids. After removal of 3 bases from V and 3 bases from J, the junction contained 0 bases not matched to a gene. Germline V gives CDR1 SEHNR, CDR2 FQNEAQ (reference sequence).

CDR3 loop: CASSVSSGISGYEQYF. CDR3 sequence (DNA): TGTGCCAGCAGCGTATCTAGCGGGATCTCCGGCTACGAGCAGTACTTC. The chain is built from TRBV5-8 and TRBJ2-7, with TRBD2 matching over 9 bases. Per germline, CDR1 SGHTS and CDR2 YDEGEE. Losses at the gene ends were 4 bases for V and 3 bases for J; bases not matched to a gene: 11. This CDR3 spans 16 amino acids.

This clone was counted a few times. The chain has TRBV4-1 and TRBJ1-2, with no clear D. The germline CDR1 and CDR2 sequences are MGHRA and YSYEKL. Trimming took off 0 bases at V and 8 bases at J, with 16 bases between the two ends. The CDR3 runs 15 residues. The CDR3 region is CASSQDLSGTSGYTF. CDR3 nucleotide sequence: TGCGCCAGCAGCCAAGATCTTTCCGGTACGAGCGGCTACACCTTC.

The CDR3 coding sequence is TGTGCCAGCAGCTATGACAGGGGCGCTGAAGCTTTCTTT. This sequence encodes CASSYDRGAEAFF. The J gene is TRBJ1-1, the V gene TRBV7-2; 8 bases fit TRBD1. The junction had 4 bases not matched to a gene; V was cut back by 4 bases and J by 6 bases. This CDR3 is 13 amino acids long. Germline CDR1 reads SGHTA; CDR2 reads FQGNSA.

This sequence joins TRBV4-2 and TRBJ2-5, with 9 bases identical to TRBD2. V was pared by 1 base and J by 3 bases, with 12 bases of the junction left unmatched. CDR1 LGHNA and CDR2 YNFKEQ come from the germline V gene. CDR3 length: 18 amino acids. In DNA, the CDR3 is TGTGCCAGCAGCCAAGGAGGTTCGGGCGGGAGGGGGAAAGAGACCCAGTACTTC. Its protein product is CASSQGGSGGRGKETQYF.

The chain employs TRBV7-2 and TRBJ2-1; TRBD2 aligns across 8 bases. Germline V CDR1 and CDR2: SGHTA, FQGNSA. CDR3 length: 16 amino acids. With V trimmed by 1 base and J by 4 bases, 6 bases remained unmatched. The CDR3 here is CASSLEAGGLYNEQFF. Written as DNA, the CDR3 is TGTGCCAGCAGCTTAGAGGCGGGAGGACTGTACAATGAGCAGTTCTTC.

CDR3 bases: TGTGCCAGCAGTCCTACAGGGGGTTCTGAAGCTTTCTTT. Translation gives CASSPTGGSEAFF. V is TRBV6-5 and J is TRBJ1-1; 8 bases line up with TRBD1. Per the germline V gene, CDR1 is MNHEY and CDR2 is SVGAGI. V shed 5 bases, J shed 6 bases, and the junction held 5 bases outside the gene matches. The CDR3 runs to 13 residues.

The V and J genes are TRBV6-6 and TRBJ2-7, with 8 positions matching TRBD2. CDR1 and CDR2 (germline): MNHNY, SVGAGI (reference sequence). After removal of 2 bases from V and 2 bases from J, the junction contained 5 bases not matched to a gene. The CDR3 is 15 residues long. In DNA, the CDR3 is TGTGCCAGCAGTTACACCGGCGGGGGGACCTACGAGCAGTACTTC. It encodes CASSYTGGGTYEQYF.

The chain joins TRBV28 to TRBJ1-1, with TRBD1 matching 7 bases. The CDR3 contains 17 residues. Germline loops: CDR1 MDHEN, CDR2 SYDVKM. V trimming: 4 bases; J trimming: 4 bases; junction bases outside the gene matches: 15. This CDR3 is CASSSYPLRQGGTEAFF. DNA for the CDR3: TGTGCCAGCAGTTCCTACCCGCTTCGACAGGGAGGCACTGAAGCTTTCTTT.

This sequence joins TRBV7-2 and TRBJ1-3, with D uncertain. This CDR3 contains 16 residues. Trimming removed 2 bases from V and 2 bases from J, with 13 bases in between. In germline, CDR1 is SGHTA, CDR2 FQGNSA. CDR3 amino acids: CASSLQRGRAGNTIYF. The CDR3 nucleotides are TGTGCCAGCAGCTTACAGCGAGGGCGGGCTGGAAACACCATATATTTT.

The chain has TRBV7-4 and TRBJ1-5; the D is unclear. Trimming left V 2 bases short and J 1 base short, with 15 bases between. The length of the CDR3 is 17 residues. Germline CDR1 and CDR2: SGHVT and SQSDAQ. The CDR3: CASSLPTTTESNQPQHF. CDR3 DNA: TGTGCCAGCAGCTTACCCACAACAACAGAGAGCAATCAGCCCCAGCATTTT.

The V and J genes are TRBV5-6 and TRBJ2-2; 7 positions agree with TRBD2. The CDR3 has 17 residues. Germline CDR1 reads SGHDT; CDR2 reads YYEEEE. Germline trimming cut 1 base from V and 1 base from J; bases unmatched to any gene: 7. The CDR3 sequence is CASSLLGLERNTGELFF. The CDR3 bases are TGTGCCAGCAGCTTGCTCGGACTAGAGAGGAACACCGGGGAGCTGTTTTTT.